This entry is about one T cell receptor beta chain. Antigen unknown. These data originate in a study of cytomegalovirus exposure and HLA in healthy donors. Study context: There were tens of millions of unique TCRs (from HLA-typed donors) in an early data release.

With 60 Vbeta and 13 Jbeta primers, the PCR was carried out. TCRdb's table, derived via immunoSEQ multiplex PCR, lists solely in-frame clones and lacks some. This sample has about 170,000 clones, with less than 80% found just once. V lost 3 bases, J lost 7 bases, and 4 bases stayed unmatched. CDR3 length equals 13 residues. In germline, CDR1 is SGHAT, CDR2 FQNNGV. Study findings and constraints: Presence/absence analyses took donor sequencing depth as roughly uniform. Another analysis was done later, and it associated around 16,000 TCR beta sequences with HLA alleles at 0.05 false discovery rate.

This receptor was obtained from a man in his forties or fifties in good health and CMV-seronegative. The sequenced material came from PBMCs. The V and J genes are TRBV11-2 and TRBJ2-7; 9 nucleotides match TRBD1. CDR3 region: CASSLGQGSEQYF. CDR3 DNA: TGTGCCAGCAGCTTGGGACAGGGTAGTGAGCAGTACTTC.